Listed below are T cell receptor beta chains from one sample, sequenced in a study of blood T cell repertoires in COVID-19. Sequenced by immunoSEQ multiplex PCR; TCRdb stores in-frame clones only, minus some. The sample gives roughly 100,000 clones, roughly 89% of which show up once; around 2% is in the top ten. Sequencing was carried out using peripheral blood. Receptors originate from a man between 65 and 85 years old with active or convalescent COVID-19. Each CDR3 is given with its conserved first and last residue. The D gene is left open where the match is weak. Expanded clones get a size class; other rows say once, few or many, or leave the size out.

J,size,D,V,CDR3,DNA
TRBJ1-2,-,TRBD1,TRBV30,CAWKGQGEANYGYTF,TGTGCCTGGAAAGGACAGGGGGAAGCTAACTATGGCTACACCTTC
TRBJ1-5,few,TRBD1,TRBV28,CASSTGTGSWQPQHF,TGTGCCAGCAGTACTGGGACAGGGTCATGGCAGCCCCAGCATTTT
TRBJ2-1,-,-,TRBV29-1,CSVEGASLHEQFF,TGCAGCGTTGAAGGAGCTAGTCTGCATGAGCAGTTCTTC
TRBJ2-1,-,-,TRBV30,CAWSLADYNEQFF,TGTGCCTGGAGTTTGGCAGACTACAATGAGCAGTTCTTC
TRBJ1-2,-,TRBD1,TRBV5-6,CASSVQGLLYGYTF,TGTGCCAGCAGCGTACAGGGGTTGCTTTATGGCTACACCTTC
TRBJ2-3,once,TRBD1,TRBV27,CASSLRTGGTDTQYF,TGTGCCAGCAGTCTGCGGACAGGGGGCACAGATACGCAGTATTTT
TRBJ2-4,-,TRBD1,TRBV9,CASSPGQDRDIQYF,TGTGCCAGCAGCCCTGGACAGGATAGAGACATTCAGTACTTC
TRBJ1-1,-,-,TRBV9,CASRPFTVSNTEAFF,TGTGCCAGCAGGCCCTTCACGGTTTCGAACACTGAAGCTTTCTTT
TRBJ2-2,-,-,TRBV13,CASSLRRANTGELFF,TGTGCCAGCAGCCTGAGGCGAGCGAACACCGGGGAGCTGTTTTTT
TRBJ1-4,-,-,TRBV18,CASSPRTATTNEKLFF,TGTGCCAGCTCACCAAGAACAGCTACAACTAATGAAAAACTGTTTTTT
TRBJ2-5,-,-,TRBV11-3,CASKGEGETQYF,TGTGCCAGCAAGGGCGAGGGAGAGACCCAGTACTTC
TRBJ2-3,-,TRBD2,TRBV27,CASTSREEPDTQYF,TGTGCCAGCACCTCGCGGGAGGAACCAGATACGCAGTATTTT
TRBJ1-3,few,-,TRBV6-1,CASSEIGGGGSGNTIYF,TGTGCCAGCAGTGAAATTGGGGGAGGAGGCTCTGGAAACACCATATATTTT
TRBJ1-1,-,TRBD1,TRBV6-5,CASSYSRAGGNTEAFF,TGTGCCAGCAGTTACTCCCGAGCAGGGGGGAACACTGAAGCTTTCTTT
TRBJ2-1,few,TRBD2,TRBV5-1,CASSFGLAGGSEQFF,TGCGCCAGCAGCTTTGGACTAGCGGGGGGATCTGAGCAGTTCTTC
TRBJ2-3,-,TRBD2,TRBV9,CASSVAQSGGGTDTQYF,TGTGCCAGCAGCGTAGCTCAGAGCGGGGGGGGCACAGATACGCAGTATTTT
TRBJ2-7,-,-,TRBV6-5,CATDRQESSYEQYF,TGTGCCACCGACAGACAGGAGTCCTCCTACGAGCAGTACTTC
TRBJ2-7,few,TRBD1,TRBV3-1/TRBV3-2,CASSGTGEGYEQYF,TGTGCCAGCAGCGGGACAGGGGAGGGTTACGAGCAGTACTTC
TRBJ2-1,-,-,TRBV27,CASGRLENEQFF,TGTGCCAGCGGCCGACTAGAAAATGAGCAGTTCTTC
TRBJ2-2,-,TRBD2,TRBV5-1,CASSPFAGGRAGELFF,TGCGCCAGCAGCCCCTTTGCGGGGGGGCGAGCCGGGGAGCTGTTTTTT
TRBJ2-1,-,TRBD2,TRBV27,CASNSGGAHEQFF,TGTGCCAGCAATAGCGGGGGGGCCCATGAGCAGTTCTTC
TRBJ2-2,-,TRBD1,TRBV2,CASNTGGNTGELFF,TGTGCCAGCAACACAGGGGGGAACACCGGGGAGCTGTTTTTT
TRBJ2-7,-,-,TRBV20-1,CSARVTYEQYF,TGCAGTGCTAGAGTTACCTACGAGCAGTACTTC